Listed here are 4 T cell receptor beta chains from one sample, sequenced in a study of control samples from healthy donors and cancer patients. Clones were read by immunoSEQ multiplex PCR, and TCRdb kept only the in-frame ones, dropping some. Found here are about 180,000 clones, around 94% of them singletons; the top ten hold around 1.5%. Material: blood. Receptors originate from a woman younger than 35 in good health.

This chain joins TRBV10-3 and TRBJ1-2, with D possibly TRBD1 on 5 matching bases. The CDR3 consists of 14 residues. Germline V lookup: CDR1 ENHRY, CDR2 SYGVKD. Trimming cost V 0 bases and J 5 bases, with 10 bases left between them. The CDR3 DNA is TGTGCCATCAGTGAGTCGGGGGAGAAGTATGGCTACACCTTC. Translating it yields CAISESGEKYGYTF.

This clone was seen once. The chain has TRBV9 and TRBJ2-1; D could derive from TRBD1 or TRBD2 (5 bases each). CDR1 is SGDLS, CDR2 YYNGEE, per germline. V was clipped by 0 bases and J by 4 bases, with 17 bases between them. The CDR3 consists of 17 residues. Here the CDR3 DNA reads TGTGCCAGCAGCGTAGGGGGGTGGGCAGCCCAATACAATGAGCAGTTCTTC. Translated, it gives CASSVGGWAAQYNEQFF.

CDR3 residues: CASSTRQGAEAFF. CDR3 sequence (DNA): TGCGCCAGCAGCACCCGACAGGGGGCTGAAGCTTTCTTT. This chain connects TRBV4-1 to TRBJ1-1, with 9 bases lining up with TRBD1. V dropped 5 bases and J dropped 6; count of bases not matched to a gene: 4. The CDR3 totals 13 residues. Germline values: CDR1 MGHRA, CDR2 YSYEKL.

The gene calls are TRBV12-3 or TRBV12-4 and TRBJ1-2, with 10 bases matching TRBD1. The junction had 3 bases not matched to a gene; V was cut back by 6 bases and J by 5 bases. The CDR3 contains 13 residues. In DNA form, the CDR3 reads TGTGCCAGCAGCGCGGGACAGGGGTATGGCTACACCTTC. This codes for CASSAGQGYGYTF.